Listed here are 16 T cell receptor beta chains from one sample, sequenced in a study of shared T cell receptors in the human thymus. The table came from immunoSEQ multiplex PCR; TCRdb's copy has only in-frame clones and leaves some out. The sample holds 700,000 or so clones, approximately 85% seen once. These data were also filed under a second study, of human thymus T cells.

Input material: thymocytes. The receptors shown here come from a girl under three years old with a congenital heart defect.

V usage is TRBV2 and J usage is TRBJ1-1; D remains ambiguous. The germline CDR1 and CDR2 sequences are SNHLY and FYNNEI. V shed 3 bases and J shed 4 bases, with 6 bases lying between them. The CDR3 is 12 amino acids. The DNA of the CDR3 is TGTGCCAGCAGTGAGGCGGCCACTGAAGCTTTCTTT. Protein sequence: CASSEAATEAFF.

CDR3 residues: CASSQVSRAEPMNTEAFF. In DNA form, the CDR3 reads TGCGCCAGCAGCCAAGTTTCCAGGGCGGAACCGATGAACACTGAAGCTTTCTTT. The chain is built from TRBV4-1 and TRBJ1-1; tentative D call: TRBD1 (5 bases). Trimming removed 1 base from V and 0 bases from J, with 18 bases in between. Germline CDR1 and CDR2: MGHRA and YSYEKL. The CDR3 runs 18 residues.

The CDR3 sequence is CASSLDRGYSPLHF. As DNA, the CDR3 is TGTGCCAGCAGCCTCGACAGGGGCTATTCACCCCTCCACTTT. The gene calls are TRBV6-1 and TRBJ1-6; 8 positions match TRBD1. The CDR3 contains 14 residues. V lost 6 bases, J lost 8 bases, and 6 bases stayed unmatched. The germline V gene encodes CDR1 MNHNS and CDR2 SASEGT.

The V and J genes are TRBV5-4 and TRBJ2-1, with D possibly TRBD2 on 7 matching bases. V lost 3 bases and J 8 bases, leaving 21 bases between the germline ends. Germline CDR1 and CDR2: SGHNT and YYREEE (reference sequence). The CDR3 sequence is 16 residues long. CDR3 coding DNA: TGTGCCAGCAGCTACTACCCGCGGGGGCTTAGCGATGAGCAGTTCTTC. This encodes CASSYYPRGLSDEQFF.

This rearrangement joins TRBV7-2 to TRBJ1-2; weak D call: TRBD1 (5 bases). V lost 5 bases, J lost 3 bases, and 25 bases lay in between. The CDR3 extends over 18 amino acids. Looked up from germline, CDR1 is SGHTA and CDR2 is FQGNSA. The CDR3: CASSQSGRVGRYDYGYTF. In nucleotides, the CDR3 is TGTGCCAGCAGCCAGTCCGGCAGGGTCGGACGATATGACTATGGCTACACCTTC.

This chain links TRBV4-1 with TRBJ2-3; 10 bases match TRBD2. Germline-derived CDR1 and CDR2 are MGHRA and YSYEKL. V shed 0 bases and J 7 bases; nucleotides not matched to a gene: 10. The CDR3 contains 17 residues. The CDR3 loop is CASSQDRETSGAYTQYF. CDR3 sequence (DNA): TGCGCCAGCAGCCAAGATAGAGAAACTAGCGGGGCCTATACGCAGTATTTT.

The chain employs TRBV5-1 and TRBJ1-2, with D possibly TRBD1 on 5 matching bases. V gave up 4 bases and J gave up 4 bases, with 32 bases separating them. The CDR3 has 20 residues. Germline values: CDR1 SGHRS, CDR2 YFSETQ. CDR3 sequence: CASSPWGPRDGRRILYGYTF. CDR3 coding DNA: TGCGCCAGCAGCCCCTGGGGCCCGCGGGATGGGCGCCGGATACTCTATGGCTACACCTTC. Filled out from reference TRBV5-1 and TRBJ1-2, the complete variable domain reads KAGVTQTPRYLIKTRGQQVTLSCSPISGHRSVSWYQQTPGQGLQFLFEYFSETQRNKGNFPGRFSGRQFSNSRSEMNVSTLELGDSALYLCASSPWGPRDGRRILYGYTFGSGTRLTVV.

CDR3 in amino acids: CASSMRGRGNTIYF. CDR3 DNA: TGTGCCAGTAGTATGAGGGGGCGAGGAAACACCATATATTTT. The V call is TRBV19, the J call TRBJ1-3, with 7 bases matching TRBD1. The junction had 3 bases not matched to a gene; V was cut back by 3 bases and J by 4 bases. Germline assignment: CDR1 LNHDA and CDR2 SQIVND (reference sequence). There are 14 residues in the CDR3. Complete variable domain (other parts from reference TRBV19 and TRBJ1-3): DGGITQSPKYLFRKEGQNVTLSCEQNLNHDAMYWYRQDPGQGLRLIYYSQIVNDFQKGDIAEGYSVSREKKESFPLTVTSAQKNPTAFYLCASSMRGRGNTIYFGEGSWLTVV.

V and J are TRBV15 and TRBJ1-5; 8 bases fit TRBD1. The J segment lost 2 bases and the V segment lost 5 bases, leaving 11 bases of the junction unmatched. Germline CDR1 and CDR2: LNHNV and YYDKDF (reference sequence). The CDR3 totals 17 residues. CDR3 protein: CATSPHPQDRGNQPQHF. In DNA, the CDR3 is TGTGCCACCAGCCCCCATCCCCAGGACAGGGGCAATCAGCCCCAGCATTTT.

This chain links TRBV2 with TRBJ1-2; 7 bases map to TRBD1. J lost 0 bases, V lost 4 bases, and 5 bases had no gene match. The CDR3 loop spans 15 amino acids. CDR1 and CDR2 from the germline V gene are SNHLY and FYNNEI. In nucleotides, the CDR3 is TGTGCCAGCAGTGTGTACAGGGGAGCTAACTATGGCTACACCTTC. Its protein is CASSVYRGANYGYTF.

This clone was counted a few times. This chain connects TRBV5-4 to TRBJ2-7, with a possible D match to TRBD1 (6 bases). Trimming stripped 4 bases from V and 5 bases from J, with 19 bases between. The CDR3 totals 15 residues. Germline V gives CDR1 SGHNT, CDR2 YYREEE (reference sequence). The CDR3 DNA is TGTGCCAGCAGCCGAACCATAACAGGGTCTGACGAGCAGTACTTC. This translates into CASSRTITGSDEQYF.

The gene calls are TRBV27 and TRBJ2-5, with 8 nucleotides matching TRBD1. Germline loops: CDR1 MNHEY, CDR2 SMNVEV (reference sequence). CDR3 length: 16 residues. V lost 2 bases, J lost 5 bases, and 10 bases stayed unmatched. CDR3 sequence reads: CASSLIPPDRVETQYF. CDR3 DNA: TGTGCCAGCAGTTTAATCCCCCCGGACAGGGTCGAGACCCAGTACTTC.

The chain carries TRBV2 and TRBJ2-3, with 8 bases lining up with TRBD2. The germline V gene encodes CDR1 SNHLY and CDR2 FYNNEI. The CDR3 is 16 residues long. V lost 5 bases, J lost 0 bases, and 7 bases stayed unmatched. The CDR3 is CASSRTSRTSTDTQYF. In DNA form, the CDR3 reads TGTGCCAGCAGTCGGACTAGCAGAACTAGCACAGATACGCAGTATTTT. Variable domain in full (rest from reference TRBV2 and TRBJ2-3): EPEVTQTPSHQVTQMGQEVILRCVPISNHLYFYWYRQILGQKVEFLVSFYNNEISEKSEIFDDQFSVERPDGSNFTLKIRSTKLEDSAMYFCASSRTSRTSTDTQYFGPGTRLTVL.

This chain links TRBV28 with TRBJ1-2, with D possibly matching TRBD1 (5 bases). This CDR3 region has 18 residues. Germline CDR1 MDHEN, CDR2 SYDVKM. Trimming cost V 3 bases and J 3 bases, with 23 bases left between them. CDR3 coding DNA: TGTGCCAGCAGTTTTACAGGTGGGACTCGTGGATCATACTATGGCTACACCTTC. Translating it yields CASSFTGGTRGSYYGYTF.

CDR3 loop: CASSLGVGTEAFF. The DNA of the CDR3 is TGTGCCAGCAGCTTGGGAGTCGGCACTGAAGCTTTCTTT. V is TRBV5-4 and J is TRBJ1-1; D remains unclear. Germline CDR1 and CDR2: SGHNT and YYREEE (reference sequence). Between the trimmed V and J ends, which lost 0 bases and 4 bases, there was a span of 7 bases. The CDR3 spans 13 residues.

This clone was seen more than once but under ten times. CDR3 DNA: TGTGCCAGCAGCCAAGCAGGGAATGGCTACACCTTC. Translation: CASSQAGNGYTF. The gene calls are TRBV14 and TRBJ1-2, with a tentative D call TRBD1 (5 bases). The CDR3 covers 12 residues. V lost 1 base to trimming and J lost 6 bases, with 6 bases between them. Looked up from germline, CDR1 is SGHDN and CDR2 is FVKESK.